This is a list of T cell receptor beta chains from one sample in a study of blood T cell repertoires in COVID-19. The table came from immunoSEQ multiplex PCR; TCRdb's copy has only in-frame clones and leaves some out. In the table there are about 280,000 clones, 70% to 90% of which are singletons. Sequencing input: PBMCs or T cells enriched from blood (not recorded which). The receptors here all came from a woman in her twenties or thirties who had recovered from COVID-19. Each CDR3 is given with its conserved first and last residue. A D gene is named only where the DNA matches it firmly. Rows give clone size only sometimes, using once, few, many, or a class for an expanded clone.

V	J	size	D	DNA	CDR3
TRBV5-1	TRBJ2-7	.	.	TGCGCCAGCAGCTTGGGGGGGACAACCCCCTACGAGCAGTACTTC	CASSLGGTTPYEQYF
TRBV10-3	TRBJ1-2	.	.	TGTGCCATCAGTGAGGGGCCCACGGGAGGCTACACCTTC	CAISEGPTGGYTF
TRBV7-3	TRBJ1-1	.	.	TGTGCCAGCAGCTTGGGCACCACAGAAGGCAGTTTCGAAGCTTTCTTT	CASSLGTTEGSFEAFF
TRBV28	TRBJ1-5	.	.	TGTGCCAGCAGTGAGCAGGGTTCATATCAGCCCCAGCATTTT	CASSEQGSYQPQHF
TRBV19	TRBJ1-1	.	.	TGTGCCAGTAGTACTTTCGTCGGGTTACAACTGAGGAACACTGAAGCTTTCTTT	CASSTFVGLQLRNTEAFF
TRBV28	TRBJ1-2	.	TRBD1	TGTGCCAGCAGCCAGACAGGGGGCGGCTACACCTTC	CASSQTGGGYTF
TRBV5-1	TRBJ2-3	.	.	TGCGCCAGCAGCTTAAGGGGTGTCGGTCCAGATACGCAGTATTTT	CASSLRGVGPDTQYF
TRBV9	TRBJ2-3	.	TRBD1	TGTGCCAGCAGCATTACAGGGGGCGCGGGCACAGATACGCAGTATTTT	CASSITGGAGTDTQYF
TRBV5-1	TRBJ2-3	.	.	TGCGCCAGCAGTGGGTCAGGGTGGTCAGATACGCAGTATTTT	CASSGSGWSDTQYF
TRBV19	TRBJ2-5	.	.	TGTGCCAGTAGTATTAGAGCAGGGCCCCAGGGGGAGACCCAGTACTTC	CASSIRAGPQGETQYF
TRBV6-2/TRBV6-3	TRBJ2-7	.	.	TGTGCCAGCAGTTACGATGCTCCCACAGGGAGCTCCTACGAGCAGTACTTC	CASSYDAPTGSSYEQYF
TRBV6-1	TRBJ2-1	.	TRBD1	TGTGCCAGCAGTGAAGCAGGACAGGCGCAGTTCTTC	CASSEAGQAQFF
TRBV6-4	TRBJ2-3	.	.	TGTGCCAGCAGTCCGGGACATAGCACAGATACGCAGTATTTT	CASSPGHSTDTQYF
TRBV7-2	TRBJ2-1	.	TRBD2	TGTGCCAGCAGCTTAGATCGGGGGGGCTACAATGAGCAGTTCTTC	CASSLDRGGYNEQFF
TRBV28	TRBJ2-2	once	.	TGTGCCAGCAGTTCATACACCGGGGAGCTGTTTTTT	CASSSYTGELFF
TRBV5-1	TRBJ2-7	.	TRBD2	TGCGCCAGCAGCCCGAGGGGAGCGGGAGGGTCCTCTTACGAGCAGTACTTC	CASSPRGAGGSSYEQYF
TRBV4-2	TRBJ2-1	.	TRBD2	TGTGCCAGCAGCCATTGGTCTAGCGGGAGCAATGAGCAGTTCTTC	CASSHWSSGSNEQFF
TRBV19	TRBJ2-3	.	TRBD1	TGTGCCAGTAGTATGTTCGGGACAGGGGCAGATACGCAGTATTTT	CASSMFGTGADTQYF
TRBV12-3/TRBV12-4	TRBJ1-1	.	.	TGTGCCAGCAGTTGGGGGGGGGACACTGAAGCTTTCTTT	CASSWGGDTEAFF
TRBV3-1/TRBV3-2	TRBJ2-2	.	.	TGTGCCAGCAGCCTCAGTGCAACCGGGGAGCTGTTTTTT	CASSLSATGELFF
TRBV6-5	TRBJ2-7	.	.	TGTGCCAGCAGTTACTCCGCGGGCATAGATTACGAGCAGTACTTC	CASSYSAGIDYEQYF
TRBV30	TRBJ2-1	.	TRBD2	TGTGCCTGGAGGGTCCTAGCGGGGGGCGTCACCTACAATGAGCAGTTCTTC	CAWRVLAGGVTYNEQFF
TRBV9	TRBJ1-2	.	.	TGTGCCAGCAGCACTTCCCCGGATGGCTACACCTTC	CASSTSPDGYTF
TRBV3-1/TRBV3-2	TRBJ1-1	.	.	TGTGCCAGCAGCCAAGTGAGGGCGGTGACAGGAAAAGCTTTCTTT	CASSQVRAVTGKAFF
TRBV2	TRBJ1-3	once	.	TGTGCCAGCAGTGAGCTCTACTCCATAGGAGACACCATATATTTT	CASSELYSIGDTIYF
TRBV7-8	TRBJ2-1	.	TRBD2	TGTGCCAGCAGTTCCCTACGTATAGCGGGGGGGTCCTACAATGAGCAGTTCTTC	CASSSLRIAGGSYNEQFF
TRBV2	TRBJ1-1	.	.	TGTGCCAGCAGTTCACAGAGCACTGAAGCTTTCTTT	CASSSQSTEAFF
TRBV10-2	TRBJ1-2	.	.	TGCGCCAGCAGTACGGGGGGCTATGGCTACACCTTC	CASSTGGYGYTF
TRBV18	TRBJ2-5	.	.	TGTGCCAGCTCACCCCTACAGGTACCCCCCGGAGAGACCCAGTACTTC	CASSPLQVPPGETQYF
TRBV2	TRBJ1-5	.	.	TGTGCCAGCAAACAGGCGGAGTCCTCAAATCAGCCCCAGCATTTT	CASKQAESSNQPQHF
TRBV15	TRBJ1-2	.	TRBD1	TGTGCCACCAGCGGCGGACAGGTTGGCTATGGCTACACCTTC	CATSGGQVGYGYTF
TRBV6-5	TRBJ1-6	.	TRBD1	TGTGCCAGCCCCCCGGACAGGGTCGTCAATTCACCCCTCCACTTT	CASPPDRVVNSPLHF
TRBV9	TRBJ2-1	once	TRBD2	TGTGCCAGCAGCGACGAGACTAGCGGGGGTGTCAATGAGCAGTTCTTC	CASSDETSGGVNEQFF
TRBV19	TRBJ1-6	.	.	TGTGCCAGTAGGGCCCATGATAATTCACCCCTCCACTTT	CASRAHDNSPLHF
TRBV10-2	TRBJ2-4	.	.	TGCGCCAGCAGGCCGGGAGCCAAAAACATTCAGTACTTC	CASRPGAKNIQYF
TRBV15	TRBJ1-2	.	TRBD1	TGTGCCACCAGCGAAGGACAGGAGTGGGGCTACACCTTC	CATSEGQEWGYTF
TRBV19	TRBJ1-5	.	.	TGTGCCAGTAGGCCGGGAGGGAGTCAGCCCCAGCATTTT	CASRPGGSQPQHF
TRBV11-2	TRBJ2-7	.	TRBD2	TGTGCCAGCAGCTCTAGCGGGAGAATCTACGAGCAGTACTTC	CASSSSGRIYEQYF
TRBV4-2	TRBJ1-6	.	TRBD1	TGTGCCAGCAGCCAATTTGAAGGGGACAGCTACTATTCACCCCTCCACTTT	CASSQFEGDSYYSPLHF
TRBV3-1/TRBV3-2	TRBJ2-1	.	.	TGTGCCAGCAGCCAAGCCGGTGAGCAGTTCTTC	CASSQAGEQFF
TRBV7-2	TRBJ1-2	.	.	TGTGCCAACCTACCGGGACACCTCTATGGCTACACCTTC	CANLPGHLYGYTF
TRBV6-2/TRBV6-3	TRBJ1-1	.	TRBD1	TGTGCCAGCAGTTACTCGAAGATTAACAGGGGGCGCAGGGCTTTCTTT	CASSYSKINRGRRAFF
TRBV27	TRBJ2-2	.	.	TGTGCCAGCAGTTTATGGGCCAGATCGGCCCTCGCGAACACCGGGGAGCTGTTTTTT	CASSLWARSALANTGELFF
TRBV10-1	TRBJ2-7	.	.	TGCGCCAGCAGTGAGAAGGGGCTGGGCTACGAGCAGTACTTC	CASSEKGLGYEQYF
TRBV11-2	TRBJ2-3	.	.	TGTGCCAGCAGCTTACGGCTCAGGCAGTCGGGCACAGATACGCAGTATTTT	CASSLRLRQSGTDTQYF
TRBV19	TRBJ1-5	once	.	TGTGCCAGTAATTTACAGGGTAGTAGCAATCAGCCCCAGCATTTT	CASNLQGSSNQPQHF
TRBV6-2/TRBV6-3	TRBJ1-2	.	.	TGTGCCAGCAGTATAGGAGGGGAACTATATGGCTACACCTTC	CASSIGGELYGYTF
TRBV30	TRBJ2-1	.	.	TGTGCCTGGAGTGTCTTCACAGGGCGCTATGAGCAGTTCTTC	CAWSVFTGRYEQFF
TRBV19	TRBJ2-1	.	.	TGTGCCAGTAGTTGGGGGGCCAGCGGGAACTTCGTCTTC	CASSWGASGNFVF
TRBV27	TRBJ2-3	once	.	TGTGCCAGCAGCCTTAGCAGTAGCACAGATACGCAGTATTTT	CASSLSSSTDTQYF
TRBV10-3	TRBJ1-2	.	TRBD1	TGTGCCATCAGGCCGGGACAGTCGGATGGCTACACCTTC	CAIRPGQSDGYTF
TRBV13	TRBJ1-2	.	TRBD1	TGTGCCAGCAGAGACAGGGGCCCATTCTATGGCTACACCTTC	CASRDRGPFYGYTF
TRBV6-2/TRBV6-3	TRBJ1-5	.	.	TGTGCCAGCAGCCGGACTTCGAATAGCAATCAGCCCCAGCATTTT	CASSRTSNSNQPQHF
TRBV19	TRBJ2-2	.	TRBD2	TGTGCCAGTAGTAGGGGGCTAGCGGGAAACACCGGGGAGCTGTTTTTT	CASSRGLAGNTGELFF
TRBV30	TRBJ2-3	.	.	TGTGCCTGGAGGAGCCATGGACTCCGCGATACGCAGTATTTT	CAWRSHGLRDTQYF
TRBV5-1	TRBJ1-6	.	TRBD1	TGCGCCAGCAGCTTAGGGACAGGGGTTGAATCACCCCTCCACTTT	CASSLGTGVESPLHF